The 28 T cell receptor beta chains below were found in one sample sequenced in a study of shared clonotypes between healthy human individuals. Data came from immunoSEQ multiplex PCR; TCRdb stores just in-frame clones and leaves some out. The sample shows about 1.1 million clones, roughly 80% of them seen only once. Sequenced sample: memory CD4+ T cells from PBMCs. The subset here: CD45RA-negative fraction. The receptors shown here come from a man younger than 30 in good health. Some clones in this sample may be carry-over from other donors' samples.

Comment on this clone: Within the sample, other DNA sequences also encode this same CDR3. This sequence joins TRBV7-2 and TRBJ2-1; D might be TRBD1 (6 bases). CDR1 is SGHTA and CDR2 is FQGNSA in the germline V gene. The CDR3 length is 15 residues. Deletions cut 1 base from V and 2 bases from J, with 9 bases between. CDR3 DNA: TGTGCCAGCAGCTTAGTCGGGACAACCTACAATGAGCAGTTCTTC. Amino acid sequence: CASSLVGTTYNEQFF.

As concerns this clone: This sample also contains other DNA sequences that code for the same CDR3. The V gene is TRBV27, the J gene TRBJ2-7, with TRBD2 identical over 8 bases. The germline V gene encodes CDR1 MNHEY and CDR2 SMNVEV (reference sequence). V lost 2 bases and J lost 6; bases outside the gene matches: 6. There are 14 residues in the CDR3. CDR3 DNA: TGTGCCAGCAGTTTAGACGGGAGGGCCGGCGAGCAGTACTTC. Amino acids: CASSLDGRAGEQYF.

The table lists this clone with a few counts. This chain joins TRBV5-6 and TRBJ2-3; D may be TRBD2 (5 bases). V gave up 2 bases and J gave up 2 bases, with 12 bases separating them. Germline CDR1 SGHDT, CDR2 YYEEEE. This CDR3 comprises 15 residues. In DNA, the CDR3 is TGTGCCAGCAGCTTTTTCTCGGACTCCACAGATACGCAGTATTTT. It is translated as CASSFFSDSTDTQYF.

This clone was detected only a few times. This CDR3 is also generated by other DNA sequences in the sample. This chain joins TRBV20-1 and TRBJ1-1; D is uncertain. The CDR3 loop spans 11 amino acids. Germline V gene data show CDR1 as DFQATT and CDR2 as SNEGSKA (reference sequence). V was pared by 6 bases and J by 1 base, with 6 bases between. For the CDR3, the DNA is TGCAGTGCGTCGACGAACACTGAAGCTTTCTTT. Its translation is CSASTNTEAFF.

The CDR3 reads CASSLKGTSGNTGELFF. The CDR3 DNA reads as TGTGCCAGCAGCTTAAAGGGCACTAGCGGGAACACCGGGGAGCTGTTTTTT. The V call is TRBV7-3, the J call TRBJ2-2, with TRBD2 matching over 8 bases. The germline V gene has CDR1 SGHTA and CDR2 FQGTGA. V shed 1 base, J shed 1 base, and the junction held 5 bases outside the gene matches. The CDR3 contains 17 residues.

The CDR3 spells CASSLTSGAYEQYF. CDR3 DNA sequence: TGTGCCAGCAGCCTGACTAGCGGGGCCTACGAGCAGTACTTC. The chain uses TRBV27 and TRBJ2-7; 11 bases fit TRBD2. With 6 bases clipped from V and 2 bases from J, the junction kept 3 bases outside the gene matches. CDR1 is MNHEY and CDR2 is SMNVEV in the germline V gene (reference sequence). CDR3 length equals 14 residues.

The chain uses TRBV7-2 and TRBJ2-2; no clear D. Trimming took 1 base from V and 6 from J, leaving 12 bases between them. The CDR3 extends over 15 amino acids. From germline, CDR1 is SGHTA and CDR2 FQGNSA. In DNA, the CDR3 is TGTGCCAGCAGCTTAGTGGGCTTTGCGGCCGGGGAGCTGTTTTTT. Amino acid sequence: CASSLVGFAAGELFF.

A few counts support this clone. V usage is TRBV27 and J usage is TRBJ1-1; a possible D gene is TRBD1 (5 bases). Germline-derived CDR1 and CDR2 are MNHEY and SMNVEV (reference sequence). Trimming took 9 bases from V and 5 from J, leaving 13 bases between them. This CDR3 region has 12 residues. The CDR3 nucleotides read TGTGCCAGAAAACAGGTTCCAACTGAAGCTTTCTTT. This sequence encodes CARKQVPTEAFF.

This clone has only one observation. This chain uses TRBV27 with TRBJ2-1, with 11 bases aligning to TRBD2. The germline V gene has CDR1 MNHEY and CDR2 SMNVEV (reference sequence). The CDR3 loop spans 19 amino acids. With 10 bases clipped from V and 0 bases from J, the junction kept 17 bases outside the gene matches. The CDR3 region is CATSGRSTSGRSSYNEQFF. CDR3 bases: TGTGCCACCTCGGGAAGAAGCACTAGCGGGAGAAGCTCCTACAATGAGCAGTTCTTC.

This clone appeared a few times. V usage is TRBV2 and J usage is TRBJ1-1; D possibly corresponds to TRBD1 (5 bases). Trimming stripped 1 base from V and 4 bases from J, with 7 bases between. CDR1 SNHLY and CDR2 FYNNEI come from the germline V gene. The CDR3 is 13 residues long. The CDR3 reads CASSEEGITEAFF. CDR3 nucleotide sequence: TGTGCCAGCAGTGAAGAGGGGATCACTGAAGCTTTCTTT.

A word on this clone: A junction boundary mismatches the germline segment, possibly from a read error. Other DNA sequences in this specimen translate into the identical CDR3. The chain has TRBV20-1 and TRBJ1-4; D is possibly TRBD1 (5 bases). The CDR3 extends over 11 amino acids. From germline, CDR1 is DFQATT and CDR2 SNEGSKA (reference sequence). CDR3 amino acids: CSAQVGEKLFF. The DNA of the CDR3 is TGCAGTGCCCAAGTGGGGGAAAAACTGTTTTTC.

This clone was detected once. CDR3: CASSPGQGKTEAFF. The CDR3 DNA follows: TGTGCCAGCAGTCCAGGACAGGGGAAGACTGAAGCTTTCTTT. The V gene is TRBV28, the J gene TRBJ1-1, with TRBD1 identical over 9 bases. Germline V gene sequence: CDR1 MDHEN, CDR2 SYDVKM. Losses at the gene ends were 5 bases for V and 5 bases for J; bases not matched to a gene: 6. The CDR3 has 14 residues.

This chain uses TRBV9 with TRBJ2-1; possibly TRBD1 for D (6 bases). The germline V and J ends were trimmed by 5 bases and 0 bases, with 15 bases remaining between them. The CDR3 is 16 residues long. Germline V gene lookup returns CDR1 SGDLS and CDR2 YYNGEE. The CDR3 region is CASSLTGTSSYNEQFF. CDR3 in DNA: TGTGCCAGCAGTCTAACAGGGACGAGCTCCTACAATGAGCAGTTCTTC.

The rearrangement joins TRBV7-2 to TRBJ1-4; D gene ambiguous. The CDR3 sequence is 15 residues long. V dropped 5 bases and J dropped 0 bases, with 10 bases sitting between them. Germline CDR1 and CDR2: SGHTA and FQGNSA. CDR3 bases: TGTGCCAGCAGCCCTAGAGGAACAACTAATGAAAAACTGTTTTTT. This sequence encodes CASSPRGTTNEKLFF.

In this sample, this clone turned up many times. This chain connects TRBV20-1 to TRBJ1-5; perhaps TRBD1 as D (5 bases). Germline V CDR1 and CDR2: DFQATT, SNEGSKA (reference sequence). Deletions cut 3 bases from V and 10 bases from J, with 10 bases between. The CDR3 extends over 11 amino acids. The CDR3 reads CSAREGLPQHF. Here the CDR3 DNA reads TGCAGTGCTAGGGAGGGGCTCCCCCAGCATTTT.

For the CDR3, the DNA is TGTGCCGGAAGAGACGACAGGCCCGGGGGCGGGGAGCTGTTTTTT. Protein sequence: CAGRDDRPGGGELFF. The rearrangement joins TRBV19 to TRBJ2-2; D tentatively reads TRBD1 or TRBD2 (6 bases each). Trimming left V 11 bases short and J 7 bases short, with 23 bases between. Germline CDR1 is LNHDA and CDR2 is SQIVND (reference sequence). This CDR3 has 15 amino acids.

The chain recombines TRBV5-1 with TRBJ2-5, with TRBD2 matching over 9 bases. Germline loops: CDR1 SGHRS, CDR2 YFSETQ. Germline trimming cut 4 bases from V and 7 bases from J; bases unmatched to any gene: 17. There are 17 residues in the CDR3. This CDR3 reads CASSNRLAGVRGGTQYF. The CDR3 DNA sequence: TGCGCCAGCAGCAATCGTTTAGCGGGAGTGAGAGGGGGGACCCAGTACTTC.

The rearrangement links TRBV5-1 to TRBJ2-1; D gene ambiguous. V was shortened by 6 bases and J by 2 bases, with 18 bases between the two germline ends. Germline assignment: CDR1 SGHRS and CDR2 YFSETQ. The CDR3 extends over 16 amino acids. The DNA of the CDR3 is TGCGCCAGCAAAGCGATCAGCGAATCCACCTACAATGAGCAGTTCTTC. Its protein product is CASKAISESTYNEQFF.

This clone was counted a single time. The V call is TRBV6-1, the J call TRBJ1-5; tentatively, D is TRBD1 (5 bases). Germline V lookup: CDR1 MNHNS, CDR2 SASEGT. The CDR3 is 15 amino acids. V was cut by 6 bases and J by 0 bases, with 12 bases left in between. The CDR3 region is CASRGGLLSNQPQHF. The CDR3, as DNA: TGTGCCAGCAGGGGGGGACTCCTTAGCAATCAGCCCCAGCATTTT.

Ten or more counts support this clone. The chain combines TRBV7-9 with TRBJ1-2; D might be TRBD1 (5 bases). This CDR3 comprises 15 residues. The germline CDR1 and CDR2 sequences are SEHNR and FQNEAQ (reference sequence). Trimming took 1 base from V and 6 from J, leaving 15 bases between them. CDR3 in amino acids: CASSLEEGRRDGYTF. CDR3 nucleotide sequence: TGTGCCAGCAGCTTAGAGGAGGGACGGAGGGATGGCTACACCTTC.

The V and J genes are TRBV28 and TRBJ2-1, with 7 bases lining up with TRBD2. The CDR3 totals 15 residues. The ends lost 10 bases at V and 8 bases at J; junction bases unmatched: 17. Germline lookup yields CDR1 MDHEN and CDR2 SYDVKM. The CDR3 protein is CAITSSAGEFHEQFF. In nucleotides, the CDR3 is TGTGCCATCACCAGTTCGGCGGGAGAGTTCCATGAGCAGTTCTTC.

This chain links TRBV7-3 with TRBJ2-1; 7 bases fit TRBD2. This CDR3 is built from 13 residues. With V trimmed by 3 bases and J by 10 bases, 6 bases remained unmatched. Germline assignment: CDR1 SGHTA and CDR2 FQGTGA. CDR3 nucleotide sequence: TGTGCCAGCAGCTTCCTGGGACTAAGCGAGCAGTTCTTC. Amino acid sequence: CASSFLGLSEQFF.

This chain links TRBV9 with TRBJ2-1, with 9 bases matching TRBD1. Germline-derived CDR1 and CDR2 are SGDLS and YYNGEE. The CDR3 spans 17 residues. V gave up 0 bases and J gave up 5 bases; unmatched junction bases: 9. CDR3 sequence reads: CASSVARGRTGDNEQFF. CDR3 in DNA: TGTGCCAGCAGCGTAGCCAGGGGGCGGACAGGGGACAATGAGCAGTTCTTC.

The genes are TRBV28 and TRBJ2-7, with 8 bases matching TRBD1. The germline gives CDR1 MDHEN, CDR2 SYDVKM. This CDR3 has 16 residues. V shed 5 bases and J 3 bases; nucleotides not matched to a gene: 12. CDR3 bases: TGTGCCAGCAGTGCTCCGGGACAGGTGTTCAGCTACGAGCAGTACTTC. Translated: CASSAPGQVFSYEQYF.

The CDR3 spells CASSTYGGAGYEQYF. The CDR3 region has the DNA TGTGCCAGCAGCACCTATGGGGGGGCAGGCTACGAGCAGTACTTC. V gene TRBV6-4 combines with J gene TRBJ2-7; tentative D call: TRBD2 (7 bases). The CDR3 extends over 15 amino acids. V was pared by 6 bases and J by 3 bases, with 18 bases between. Germline assignment: CDR1 MRHNA and CDR2 SNTAGT.

The chain carries TRBV28 and TRBJ2-4, with 8 bases fitting TRBD2. CDR1 and CDR2 from the germline V gene are MDHEN and SYDVKM. This CDR3 has 12 amino acids. Trimming at V came to 6 bases and at J to 7 bases, leaving 2 bases not matched to a gene. The CDR3 DNA sequence: TGTGCCAGCAGCGGGAGGGTCAACATTCAGTACTTC. Protein: CASSGRVNIQYF.

The genes are TRBV10-3 and TRBJ2-1; D might be TRBD1 (6 bases). The CDR3 covers 16 residues. Germline loops: CDR1 ENHRY, CDR2 SYGVKD. Trimming cost V 4 bases and J 5 bases, with 18 bases left between them. CDR3 amino acids: CAISAPATGMDNEQFF. The DNA for the CDR3 is TGTGCCATCAGTGCGCCCGCGACAGGTATGGACAATGAGCAGTTCTTC.

The chain couples TRBV28 to TRBJ2-5; the D gene could be TRBD1 or TRBD2 (5 bases each). The CDR3 is 17 amino acids. The V gene lost 4 bases and the J gene lost 0 bases, with 18 bases spanning the gap. Germline V gives CDR1 MDHEN, CDR2 SYDVKM. In DNA form, the CDR3 reads TGTGCCAGCAGTTCAATTGCACCGGGACGGCACCAAGAGACCCAGTACTTC. Residues: CASSSIAPGRHQETQYF.